Following are 22 T cell receptor beta chains from one sample sequenced in a study of cytotoxic CD8 clonotypes in ibrutinib-treated CLL. The table came from immunoSEQ multiplex PCR; TCRdb's copy has only in-frame clones and leaves some out. The sample has some 70,000 clones, over 75% seen once. Here the sequenced sample was PBMCs, taken after 12 months of ibrutinib treatment. The receptors here all came from a human donor with chronic lymphocytic leukemia.

This clone has just one count. The chain has TRBV7-2 and TRBJ2-1, with TRBD2 matching 11 bases. The length of the CDR3 is 16 residues. Germline CDR1 reads SGHTA; CDR2 reads FQGNSA. V gave up 0 bases and J gave up 6 bases; unmatched junction bases: 4. The CDR3 bases are TGTGCCAGCAGCTTAGCTCTAGCGGGAGGTGCCAATGAGCAGTTCTTC. It specifies CASSLALAGGANEQFF.

The chain employs TRBV19 and TRBJ1-4, with D perhaps TRBD1 (6 bases). The CDR3 totals 15 residues. CDR1 LNHDA and CDR2 SQIVND come from the germline V gene (reference sequence). V lost 6 bases and J lost 8, with 19 bases in between. CDR3 nucleotides: TGTGCCAGTAGCCCACCAACAGGGCAGGGCGAAAAACTGTTTTTT. Translation: CASSPPTGQGEKLFF.

Points on this clone: This specimen includes other DNA sequences encoding the same CDR3. This chain links TRBV7-2 with TRBJ2-7, with TRBD2 matching 7 bases. V was clipped by 0 bases and J by 1 base; unmatched bases: 0. Germline assignment: CDR1 SGHTA and CDR2 FQGNSA. The length of the CDR3 is 14 residues. The CDR3 loop is CASSLAGGSYEQYF. The CDR3 region has the DNA TGTGCCAGCAGCTTAGCGGGAGGGTCCTACGAGCAGTACTTC.

This sequence joins TRBV7-9 and TRBJ2-7, with 8 bases that match TRBD1. With V trimmed by 8 bases and J by 4 bases, 7 bases remained unmatched. Germline lookup yields CDR1 SEHNR and CDR2 FQNEAQ (reference sequence). This CDR3 spans 13 amino acids. The CDR3 is CASGWTGRYEQYF. The CDR3 region has the DNA TGTGCCAGCGGATGGACAGGGCGGTACGAGCAGTACTTC.

The V and J genes are TRBV5-1 and TRBJ2-4; 7 positions match TRBD1. Germline V gives CDR1 SGHRS, CDR2 YFSETQ. The trim removed 2 bases at V and 1 base at J, leaving 3 bases unmatched. The CDR3 runs 15 residues. CDR3 protein: CASSFEGAAKNIQYF. CDR3 in DNA: TGCGCCAGCAGCTTTGAGGGGGCGGCCAAAAACATTCAGTACTTC.

This chain links TRBV10-2 with TRBJ2-7; 15 bases map to TRBD2. The CDR3 is 16 residues long. J gave up 6 bases and V 4 bases, and 7 bases lay outside the gene matches. Germline CDR1 reads WSHSY; CDR2 reads SAAADI. The CDR3 is CASSGGLAGGPREQYF. The DNA for the CDR3 is TGCGCCAGCAGTGGAGGACTAGCGGGAGGGCCACGCGAGCAGTACTTC.

V gene TRBV27 combines with J gene TRBJ1-1, with 7 bases fitting TRBD1. Trimming removed 4 bases from V and 9 bases from J; junction bases left unmatched: 8. This CDR3 is built from 13 residues. Germline CDR1 is MNHEY and CDR2 is SMNVEV (reference sequence). Here the CDR3 DNA reads TGTGCCAGCAGTTCCCCCGACAGGGCTCAAGCTTTCTTT. This encodes CASSSPDRAQAFF.

V usage is TRBV30 and J usage is TRBJ1-2; D is possibly TRBD1 (5 bases). The germline V gene has CDR1 GTSNPN and CDR2 SVGIG (reference sequence). The CDR3 contains 16 residues. Deletions cut 2 bases from V and 2 bases from J, with 18 bases between. The CDR3 reads CAWSPSLWGGNYGYTF. CDR3 nucleotide sequence: TGTGCCTGGAGTCCATCGTTGTGGGGGGGAAACTATGGCTACACCTTC.

This chain uses TRBV5-5 with TRBJ2-7; D ambiguous. V dropped 4 bases and J dropped 3 bases, with 5 bases sitting between them. Germline V gives CDR1 SGHKS, CDR2 YYEKEE (reference sequence). The CDR3 consists of 11 residues. CDR3 region: CASSTHYEQYF. CDR3 sequence (DNA): TGTGCCAGCAGCACTCACTACGAGCAGTACTTC. Looking up the rest from reference TRBV5-5 and TRBJ2-7 gives the full variable domain: DAGVTQSPTHLIKTRGQQVTLRCSPISGHKSVSWYQQVLGQGPQFIFQYYEKEERGRGNFPDRFSARQFPNYSSELNVNALLLGDSALYLCASSTHYEQYFGPGTRLTVT.

This chain connects TRBV18 to TRBJ2-7; TRBD2 matches 10 bases. CDR1 and CDR2 from the germline V gene are KGHSH and LQKENI. Trimming cost V 5 bases and J 9 bases; bases outside gene matches: 10. This CDR3 region has 14 residues. CDR3 sequence (DNA): TGTGCCAGCTCAACTTCTAGCGGGAGTTCTGCGCAGTACTTC. It translates to CASSTSSGSSAQYF. Looking up the rest from reference TRBV18 and TRBJ2-7 gives the full variable domain: NAGVMQNPRHLVRRRGQEARLRCSPMKGHSHVYWYRQLPEEGLKFMVYLQKENIIDESGMPKERFSAEFPKEGPSILRIQQVVRGDSAAYFCASSTSSGSSAQYFGPGTRLTVT.

The J gene is TRBJ1-5, the V gene TRBV6-1; TRBD1 is a possible D gene (5 bases). The V and J ends lost 6 bases and 7 bases respectively, with 16 bases between them. Per germline, CDR1 MNHNS and CDR2 SASEGT. The CDR3 is made up of 14 amino acids. The CDR3, as DNA: TGTGCCAGCAGCCCTAGGGGTGGATTCCAGCCCCAGCATTTT. Residues: CASSPRGGFQPQHF.

This chain links TRBV29-1 with TRBJ2-3, with 10 bases fitting TRBD2. Looked up from germline, CDR1 is SQVTM and CDR2 is ANQGSEA. Germline trimming cut 5 bases from V and 7 bases from J; bases unmatched to any gene: 12. The CDR3 has 15 amino acids. CDR3: CSVRNVSGRANTQYF. The CDR3, as DNA: TGCAGCGTTCGTAATGTCAGCGGGAGGGCCAATACGCAGTATTTT.

The chain carries TRBV7-5 and TRBJ1-3. TRBV7-5 is annotated as a pseudogene. The CDR3 extends over 16 amino acids. DNA for the CDR3: TGTGTCAGAAGCTTACACAGCTGCCGGAGGGGAAACACCATATATTTT. Amino acids: CVRSLHSCRRGNTIYF.

This chain connects TRBV2 to TRBJ2-4; 11 nucleotides line up with TRBD2. CDR1 SNHLY and CDR2 FYNNEI come from the germline V gene. V lost 2 bases and J lost 2; bases outside the gene matches: 14. There are 20 residues in the CDR3. The CDR3 region is CASSELLGLAGGATKNIQYF. The CDR3 region has the DNA TGTGCCAGCAGTGAATTATTAGGGCTAGCGGGAGGAGCTACCAAAAACATTCAGTACTTC.

This clone was picked up a small number of times. The chain carries TRBV28 and TRBJ2-5; no clear D. This CDR3 has 15 residues. Per germline, CDR1 MDHEN and CDR2 SYDVKM. Trimming shortened V by 7 bases and J by 9 bases, and 24 bases separated the two germline ends. Written as DNA, the CDR3 is TGTGCCAGCACGAAGGGTCGGACCGGACGTTCGGCCCAGTACTTC. Translated: CASTKGRTGRSAQYF.

The CDR3: CASSKRTSQSTDTQYF. In DNA form, the CDR3 reads TGTGCCAGTAGTAAAAGGACTAGCCAGAGCACAGATACGCAGTATTTT. The chain joins TRBV19 to TRBJ2-3; TRBD2 agrees at 8 bases. This CDR3 has 16 amino acids. J gave up 0 bases and V 4 bases, and 6 bases lay outside the gene matches. Looked up from germline, CDR1 is LNHDA and CDR2 is SQIVND (reference sequence).

This rearrangement joins TRBV19 to TRBJ2-4; TRBD1 agrees at 9 bases. There are 16 residues in the CDR3. V gave up 3 bases and J gave up 5 bases; unmatched junction bases: 8. Germline V gene lookup returns CDR1 LNHDA and CDR2 SQIVND (reference sequence). CDR3 DNA sequence: TGTGCCAGTAGTATCACAGGGGGCGCGCACGAAAACATTCAGTACTTC. Protein product: CASSITGGAHENIQYF.

J is TRBJ2-7 and V is TRBV4-3; TRBD2 matches 7 bases. V was clipped by 3 bases and J by 2 bases; unmatched bases: 4. Germline V gene sequence: CDR1 LGHNA, CDR2 YSLEER. The CDR3 consists of 14 residues. The chain's CDR3 is CASSQLGTTYEQYF. DNA of the CDR3: TGCGCCAGCAGCCAGCTCGGGACTACCTACGAGCAGTACTTC.

The rearrangement joins TRBV6-5 to TRBJ1-4; D might be TRBD1 (5 bases). V was trimmed by 6 bases and J by 0 bases, leaving 11 bases between them. The CDR3 has 15 residues. Germline CDR1 reads MNHEY; CDR2 reads SVGAGI. The CDR3 is CASRRTGATNEKLFF. In DNA form, the CDR3 reads TGTGCCAGCAGACGAACAGGAGCAACTAATGAAAAACTGTTTTTT.

This clone was seen just once. The chain uses TRBV10-1 and TRBJ1-1, with TRBD1 as a possible D gene (5 bases). The V and J ends lost 3 bases and 1 base respectively, with 27 bases between them. The CDR3 length is 20 residues. CDR1 and CDR2 from the germline V gene are WNHNN and SYGVQD (reference sequence). The CDR3, as DNA: TGCGCCAGCAGTGATGGGGAATCTTGGGTCAGGGCGCCGCCGAACACTGAAGCTTTCTTT. Translation gives CASSDGESWVRAPPNTEAFF.

The gene calls are TRBV15 and TRBJ2-7; 9 bases are a match to TRBD2. V shed 2 bases and J 6 bases; nucleotides not matched to a gene: 11. The V gene's germline CDR1 is LNHNV and CDR2 YYDKDF (reference sequence). The CDR3 sequence is 16 residues long. CDR3 protein: CATSRKLAGAMGEQYF. The CDR3 DNA sequence: TGTGCCACCAGCAGAAAGTTAGCGGGAGCAATGGGCGAGCAGTACTTC.

This chain joins TRBV27 and TRBJ1-6; tentative D call: TRBD1 (6 bases). The CDR3 is 14 amino acids. The V end was cut by 6 bases, the J end by 9 bases, with 15 bases between. Looked up from germline, CDR1 is MNHEY and CDR2 is SMNVEV (reference sequence). In DNA, the CDR3 is TGTGCCAGCAGGGCTACAGGGCCGGCTTCACCCCTCCACTTT. It codes for CASRATGPASPLHF.